Described below is a single T cell receptor (beta chain) sequence and its context. The V end lost 4 bases, the J end lost 3 bases, and 12 bases lay between the germline ends. CDR1 and CDR2 from the germline V gene are GTSNPN and SVGIG (reference sequence). The CDR3 is made up of 13 amino acids. The data are from a study of cytomegalovirus exposure and HLA in healthy donors. The PCR ran on 60 Vbeta and 13 Jbeta primers. Some clones are missing from TCRdb's copy, which holds only in-frame ones; the method was immunoSEQ multiplex PCR. The repertoire shows roughly 78,000 clones; the top ten hold 4% to 5.5%.

Sequenced sample: PBMCs. The sequence derives from a man between 35 and 55 years old in good health and CMV-seronegative. The gene calls are TRBV30 and TRBJ1-2; TRBD1 might be the D (5 bases). The CDR3 reads CAWIPNRHYGYTF. Here the CDR3 DNA reads TGTGCCTGGATTCCGAACAGGCACTATGGCTACACCTTC.